The next 2 T cell receptor beta chains were all read from a single sample in a study of cytomegalovirus exposure and HLA in healthy donors. Method: immunoSEQ multiplex PCR; TCRdb's copy keeps in-frame clones and lacks some. The data hold roughly 230,000 clones, with less than 95% observed a single time. The sample consisted of PBMCs. Receptors were obtained from a woman in her twenties or thirties in good health and CMV-seronegative.

Written as DNA, the CDR3 is TGTGCCAGCAGGACGGGGGGAAGGACAGGGGAGCAGTACTTC. This gives the protein CASRTGGRTGEQYF. V and J are TRBV6-5 and TRBJ2-7; D is perhaps TRBD1 (8 bases). V was trimmed by 6 bases and J by 7 bases, leaving 19 bases between them. The germline CDR1 and CDR2 sequences are MNHEY and SVGAGI. This CDR3 has 14 residues.

The chain carries TRBV10-2 and TRBJ2-7, with TRBD1 matching over 10 bases. CDR1 WSHSY and CDR2 SAAADI come from the germline V gene. The CDR3 totals 14 residues. Trimming cost V 8 bases and J 0 bases; bases outside gene matches: 4. The CDR3 is CASGGQGNSYEQYF. CDR3 DNA: TGCGCCAGCGGGGGACAGGGGAACTCCTACGAGCAGTACTTC.